This TCR beta chain was retrieved from a study of control samples from healthy donors and cancer patients. Generated by immunoSEQ multiplex PCR, the TCRdb table keeps only in-frame clones and is missing some. The sample includes more than 100,000 clones, around 90% of them seen just once. Germline V gene sequence: CDR1 KGHDR, CDR2 SFDVKD. Trimming stripped 5 bases from V and 5 bases from J, with 12 bases between. This CDR3 contains 14 residues. The sample taken for sequencing was blood. The clonotype originates from a man between 18 and 29 years old in good health. The V and J genes are TRBV24-1 and TRBJ2-1; perhaps TRBD1 as D (5 bases). CDR3 sequence: CATSAPTGNNEQFF. The CDR3 bases are TGTGCCACCAGTGCCCCTACAGGTAACAATGAGCAGTTCTTC.